This T cell receptor beta chain is drawn from a study of blood T cell repertoires in COVID-19. Generated by immunoSEQ multiplex PCR, the TCRdb table keeps only in-frame clones and is missing some. The sample gives 140,000 or so clones, around four fifths of which show up once; around 6.2% is in the top ten. Trimming removed 0 bases from V and 1 base from J, with 7 bases in between. The CDR3 has 15 residues. In germline, CDR1 is MGHRA, CDR2 YSYEKL. This clone was picked up one time. V usage is TRBV4-1 and J usage is TRBJ2-1; D remains ambiguous. This receptor was taken from a woman aged 40 to 49 who had recovered from COVID-19. Sequenced input: PBMCs or T cells enriched from blood (not recorded which). The CDR3 spells CASSQDLQSYNEQFF. The CDR3 DNA is TGCGCCAGCAGCCAAGATTTACAGTCCTACAATGAGCAGTTCTTC.